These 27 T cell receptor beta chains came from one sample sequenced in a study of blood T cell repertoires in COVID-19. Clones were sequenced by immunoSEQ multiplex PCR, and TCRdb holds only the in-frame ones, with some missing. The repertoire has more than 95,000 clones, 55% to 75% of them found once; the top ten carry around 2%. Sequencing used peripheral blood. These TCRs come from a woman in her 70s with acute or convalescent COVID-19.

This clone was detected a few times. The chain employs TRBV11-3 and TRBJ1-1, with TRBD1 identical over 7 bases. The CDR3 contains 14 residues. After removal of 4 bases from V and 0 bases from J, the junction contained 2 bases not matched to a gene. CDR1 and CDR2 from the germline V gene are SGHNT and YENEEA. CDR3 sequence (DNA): TGTGCCAGCAGCTCAGGGGGAATGAACACTGAAGCTTTCTTT. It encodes CASSSGGMNTEAFF.

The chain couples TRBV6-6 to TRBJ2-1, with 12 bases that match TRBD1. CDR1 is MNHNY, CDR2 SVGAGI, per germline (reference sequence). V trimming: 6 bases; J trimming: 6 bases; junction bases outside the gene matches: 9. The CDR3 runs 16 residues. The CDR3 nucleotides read TGTGCCAGCAGCGACTTTGGGACAGGGGGCCGCAATGAGCAGTTCTTC. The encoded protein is CASSDFGTGGRNEQFF.

The CDR3 region has the DNA TGTGCCAGCAGTGAATCGGGCAGGGTGACTGAAGCTTTCTTT. Amino acids: CASSESGRVTEAFF. V is TRBV6-1 and J is TRBJ1-1; a possible D gene is TRBD1 (5 bases). The CDR3 spans 14 residues. Per the germline V gene, CDR1 is MNHNS and CDR2 is SASEGT. Between the trimmed V and J ends, which lost 2 bases and 5 bases, there was a span of 12 bases.

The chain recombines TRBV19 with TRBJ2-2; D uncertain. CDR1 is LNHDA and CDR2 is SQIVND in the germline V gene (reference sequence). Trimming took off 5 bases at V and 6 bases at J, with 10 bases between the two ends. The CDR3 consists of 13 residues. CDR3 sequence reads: CASSSGRAGELFF. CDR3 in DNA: TGTGCCAGTAGTTCGGGTCGGGCCGGGGAGCTGTTTTTT.

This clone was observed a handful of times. CDR3 amino acids: CAISEGYRVGEQYF. As DNA, the CDR3 is TGTGCCATCAGCGAGGGGTACAGGGTCGGAGAGCAGTACTTC. The chain joins TRBV10-3 to TRBJ2-7, with TRBD1 as a possible D gene (6 bases). The CDR3 runs 14 residues. Trimming cost V 6 bases and J 7 bases, with 19 bases left between them. The germline gives CDR1 ENHRY, CDR2 SYGVKD.

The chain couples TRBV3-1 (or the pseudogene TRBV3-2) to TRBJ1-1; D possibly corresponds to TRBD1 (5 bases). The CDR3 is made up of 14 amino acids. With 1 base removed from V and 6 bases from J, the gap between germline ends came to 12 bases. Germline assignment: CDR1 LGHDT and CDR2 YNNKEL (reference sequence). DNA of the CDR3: TGTGCCAGCAGCCAAGCTAGCAGGGACTCTGAAGCTTTCTTT. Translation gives CASSQASRDSEAFF.

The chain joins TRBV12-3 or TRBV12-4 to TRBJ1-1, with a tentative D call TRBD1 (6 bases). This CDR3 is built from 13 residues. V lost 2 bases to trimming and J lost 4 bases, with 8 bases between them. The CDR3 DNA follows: TGTGCCAGCAGTTTAAAAGGGGGCACTGAAGCTTTCTTT. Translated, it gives CASSLKGGTEAFF.

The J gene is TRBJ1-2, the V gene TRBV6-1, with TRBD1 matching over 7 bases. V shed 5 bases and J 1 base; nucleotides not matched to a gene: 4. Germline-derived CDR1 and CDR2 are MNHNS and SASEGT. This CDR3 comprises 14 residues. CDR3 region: CASSRDSDNYGYTF. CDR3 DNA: TGTGCCAGCAGTCGGGACAGCGATAACTATGGCTACACCTTC.

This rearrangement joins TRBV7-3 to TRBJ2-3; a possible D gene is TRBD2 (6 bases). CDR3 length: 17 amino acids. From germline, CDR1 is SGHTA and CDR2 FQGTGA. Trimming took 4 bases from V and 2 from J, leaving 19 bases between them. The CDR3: CASSSPGEKRVTDTQYF. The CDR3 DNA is TGTGCCAGCAGCTCTCCTGGGGAAAAGCGGGTCACAGATACGCAGTATTTT.

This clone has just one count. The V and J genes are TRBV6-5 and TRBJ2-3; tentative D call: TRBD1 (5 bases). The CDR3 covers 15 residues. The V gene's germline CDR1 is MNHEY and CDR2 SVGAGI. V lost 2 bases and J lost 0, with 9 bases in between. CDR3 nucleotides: TGTGCCAGCAGTTACGGCAGGGAAAGCACAGATACGCAGTATTTT. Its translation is CASSYGRESTDTQYF.

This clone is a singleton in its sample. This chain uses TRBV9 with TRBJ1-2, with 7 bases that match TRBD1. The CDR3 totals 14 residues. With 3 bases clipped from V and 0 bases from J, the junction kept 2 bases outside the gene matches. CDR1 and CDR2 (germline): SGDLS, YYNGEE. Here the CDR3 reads CASSAQGANYGYTF. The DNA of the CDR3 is TGTGCCAGCAGCGCTCAGGGGGCTAACTATGGCTACACCTTC.

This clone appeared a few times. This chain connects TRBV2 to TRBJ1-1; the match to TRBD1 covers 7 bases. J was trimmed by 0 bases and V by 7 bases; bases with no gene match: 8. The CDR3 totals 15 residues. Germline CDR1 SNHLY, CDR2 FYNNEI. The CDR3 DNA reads TGTGCCAGCATTGTTCTGGGACAGCTGAACACTGAAGCTTTCTTT. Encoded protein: CASIVLGQLNTEAFF.

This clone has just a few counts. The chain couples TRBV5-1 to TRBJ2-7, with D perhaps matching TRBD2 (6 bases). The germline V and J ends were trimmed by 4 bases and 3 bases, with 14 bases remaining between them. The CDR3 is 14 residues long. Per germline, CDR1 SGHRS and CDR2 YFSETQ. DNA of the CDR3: TGCGCCAGCAGCCCGACGGGACTCGGCTACGAGCAGTACTTC. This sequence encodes CASSPTGLGYEQYF.

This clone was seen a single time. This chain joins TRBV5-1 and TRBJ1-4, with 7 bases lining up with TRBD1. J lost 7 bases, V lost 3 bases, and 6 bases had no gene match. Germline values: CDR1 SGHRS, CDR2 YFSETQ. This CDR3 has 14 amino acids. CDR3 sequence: CASSSGQSREKLFF. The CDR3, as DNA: TGCGCCAGCAGCTCGGGACAGAGCCGTGAAAAACTGTTTTTT.

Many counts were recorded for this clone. The CDR3 DNA is TGTGCCAGCAGGGAACACGGGGGAGAGGGCAATCAGCCCCAGCATTTT. It codes for CASREHGGEGNQPQHF. The rearrangement joins TRBV27 to TRBJ1-5; D may be TRBD1 (5 bases). V was pared by 6 bases and J by 2 bases, with 17 bases between. CDR1 MNHEY and CDR2 SMNVEV come from the germline V gene (reference sequence). This CDR3 is built from 16 residues.

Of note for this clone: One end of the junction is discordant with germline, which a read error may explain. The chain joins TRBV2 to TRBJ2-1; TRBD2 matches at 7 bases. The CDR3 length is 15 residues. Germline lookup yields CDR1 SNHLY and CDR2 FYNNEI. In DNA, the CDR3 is TGTGCCAGCACTGAACCGGGACTATCCTACAATGAGCAGTTCTTC. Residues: CASTEPGLSYNEQFF.

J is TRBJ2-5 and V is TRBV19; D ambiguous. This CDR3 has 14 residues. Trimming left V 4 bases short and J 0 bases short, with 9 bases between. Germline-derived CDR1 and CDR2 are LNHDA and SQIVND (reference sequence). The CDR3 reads CASSTYSDQETQYF. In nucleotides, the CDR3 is TGTGCCAGTAGTACATACAGTGACCAAGAGACCCAGTACTTC.

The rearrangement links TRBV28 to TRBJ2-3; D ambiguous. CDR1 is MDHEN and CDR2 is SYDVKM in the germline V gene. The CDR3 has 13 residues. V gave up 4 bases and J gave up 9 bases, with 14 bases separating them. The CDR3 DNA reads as TGTGCCAGCAGTTCCTTTGACACATGGACGCAGTATTTT. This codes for CASSSFDTWTQYF.

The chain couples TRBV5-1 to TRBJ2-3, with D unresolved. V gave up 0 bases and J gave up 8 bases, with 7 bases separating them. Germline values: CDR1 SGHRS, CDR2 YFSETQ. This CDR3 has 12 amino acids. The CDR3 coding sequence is TGCGCCAGCAGCTTGGACTATTCTACGCAGTATTTT. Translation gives CASSLDYSTQYF.

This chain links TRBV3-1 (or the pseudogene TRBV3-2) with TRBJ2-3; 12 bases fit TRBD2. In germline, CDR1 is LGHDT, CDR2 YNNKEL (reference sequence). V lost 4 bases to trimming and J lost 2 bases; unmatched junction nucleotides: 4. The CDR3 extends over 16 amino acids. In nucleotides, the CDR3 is TGTGCCAGCAGCCCTAGACTAGCGGGGGCCACAGATACGCAGTATTTT. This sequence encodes CASSPRLAGATDTQYF.

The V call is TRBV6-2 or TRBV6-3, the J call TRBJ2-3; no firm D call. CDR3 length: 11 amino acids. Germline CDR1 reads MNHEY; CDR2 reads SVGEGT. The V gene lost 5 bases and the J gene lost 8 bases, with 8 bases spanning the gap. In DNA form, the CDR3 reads TGTGCCAGCAGTGACACCCCTACGCAGTATTTT. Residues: CASSDTPTQYF.

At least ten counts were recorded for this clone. CDR3 sequence: CASSYSGQSNYGYTF. The CDR3 coding sequence is TGTGCCAGCAGTTACTCCGGACAGTCTAACTATGGCTACACCTTC. This chain joins TRBV6-5 and TRBJ1-2, with D maybe TRBD1 (6 bases). The CDR3 totals 15 residues. Germline CDR1 is MNHEY and CDR2 is SVGAGI. The V and J ends lost 0 bases and 0 bases respectively, with 8 bases between them.

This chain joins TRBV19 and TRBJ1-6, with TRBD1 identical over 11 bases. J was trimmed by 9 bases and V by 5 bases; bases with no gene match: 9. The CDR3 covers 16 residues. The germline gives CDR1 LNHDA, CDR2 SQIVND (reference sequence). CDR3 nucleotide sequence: TGTGCCAGTAGTCCCTCGGACAGGGGGCTGCGTTCACCCCTCCACTTT. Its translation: CASSPSDRGLRSPLHF.

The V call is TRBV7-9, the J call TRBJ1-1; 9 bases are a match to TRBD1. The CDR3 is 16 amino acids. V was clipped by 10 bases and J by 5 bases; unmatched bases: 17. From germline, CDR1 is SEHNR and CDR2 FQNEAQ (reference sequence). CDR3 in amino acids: CATDANRDRVRTEAFF. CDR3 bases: TGTGCCACCGACGCCAACCGGGACAGGGTTCGGACTGAAGCTTTCTTT.

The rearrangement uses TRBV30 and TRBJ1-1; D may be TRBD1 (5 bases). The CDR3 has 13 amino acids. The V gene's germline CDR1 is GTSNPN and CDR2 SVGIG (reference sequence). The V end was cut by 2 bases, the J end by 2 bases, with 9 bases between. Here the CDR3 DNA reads TGTGCCTGGAGTTCCGGACATAACACTGAAGCTTTCTTT. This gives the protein CAWSSGHNTEAFF.

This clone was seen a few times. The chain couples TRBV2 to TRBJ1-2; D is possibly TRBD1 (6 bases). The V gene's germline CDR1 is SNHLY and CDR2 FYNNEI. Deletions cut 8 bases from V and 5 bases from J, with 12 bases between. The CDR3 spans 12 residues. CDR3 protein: CASSWTEYGYTF. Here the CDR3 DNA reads TGTGCCAGCTCCTGGACAGAATATGGCTACACCTTC.

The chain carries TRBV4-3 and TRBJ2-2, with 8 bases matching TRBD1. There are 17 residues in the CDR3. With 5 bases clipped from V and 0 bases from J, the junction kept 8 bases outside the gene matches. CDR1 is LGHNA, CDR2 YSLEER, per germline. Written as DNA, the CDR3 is TGCGCCAGCAGCGCAAGACTACAGGGGGCGAACACCGGGGAGCTGTTTTTT. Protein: CASSARLQGANTGELFF.